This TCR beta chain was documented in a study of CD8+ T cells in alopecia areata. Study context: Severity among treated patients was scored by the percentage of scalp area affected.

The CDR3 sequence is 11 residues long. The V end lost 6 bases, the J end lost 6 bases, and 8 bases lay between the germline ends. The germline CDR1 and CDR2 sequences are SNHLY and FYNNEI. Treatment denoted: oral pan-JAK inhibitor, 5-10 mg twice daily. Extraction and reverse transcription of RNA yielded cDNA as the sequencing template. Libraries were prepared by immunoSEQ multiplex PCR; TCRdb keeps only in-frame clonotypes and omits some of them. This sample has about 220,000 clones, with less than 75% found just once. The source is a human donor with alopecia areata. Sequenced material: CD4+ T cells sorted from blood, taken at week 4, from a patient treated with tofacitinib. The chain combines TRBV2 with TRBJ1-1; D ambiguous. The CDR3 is CASRLGAEAFF. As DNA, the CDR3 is TGTGCCAGCAGGTTGGGCGCTGAAGCTTTCTTT.